The clone carrying this TCR beta chain came up a few times. Its antigen is not identified. The data belong to a study of T-cell memory formation after mild COVID-19. Study-level background: There were largely donor-specific TCR clusters. General study points: Clones that contracted clustered mainly in CM and EM if CD4+ and in EMRA if CD8+. Pre-infection memory held some responding clones, suggesting pre-existing cross-reactive T cells responded. Confirmation of SARS-CoV-2 specificity was lacking for second-wave clones peaking day 37.

TCRdb re-analysed the 5' RACE reads in MiXCR, keeping a single row per CDR3 protein. This table has roughly 51,000 distinct CDR3 sequences, 7.3% appearing once. Trimming cost V 5 bases and J 9 bases; bases outside gene matches: 14. Germline V CDR1 and CDR2: SGHAT, FQNNGV. This CDR3 comprises 17 residues. Sample: PBMCs or a T cell subset sorted from them (not recorded which). The chain employs TRBV11-2 and TRBJ2-1, with 12 bases matching TRBD1. The clonotype comes from a man aged 18 to 30 who had mild COVID-19 (a few samples of this study predate the infection). Cell type and time point are not known. CDR3 nucleotides: TGTGCCAGCAGCCCACCCCTCCGGGACAGGGGGCGCTTTGAGCAGTTCTTC. Its translation is CASSPPLRDRGRFEQFF.